This is a list of T cell receptor beta chains from one sample in a study of T cell changes during pregnancy in multiple sclerosis. Some clones are missing from TCRdb's copy, which holds only in-frame ones; the method was immunoSEQ multiplex PCR. This sample has 30,000 to 35,000 clones; approximately 88% occur once, and the top ten carry more than 9.5%. This specimen consisted of CD8+ T cells from peripheral blood mononuclear cells, obtained in the first trimester of pregnancy. Source of these receptors: a female donor with multiple sclerosis, enrolled in a pregnancy study. Both conserved end residues are part of each CDR3. For some rows the clone size is stated as once, few or many, or as a class when expanded; others skip it.

V,size,CDR3
TRBV7-3,few,CASSFLGTGSTDTQYF
TRBV2,-,CASSEAGGNTEAFF
TRBV7-9,-,CASSPPGGNTIYF
TRBV2,once,CASSDTSGTYNEQFF
TRBV14,-,CASSRFRGRDTQYF
TRBV4-2,medium-sized,CASSQGLAGVYEQYF
TRBV6-6,-,CASRAGQHYGYTF
TRBV5-5,-,CASSSRTGELQPQHF
TRBV14,-,CASSQDLGSNDEQFF
TRBV15,few,CATSRDWAATGNGNTIYF
TRBV2,few,CASSEHGSSYEQYF
TRBV4-1,medium-sized,CASHRSGTEVLGEQFF
TRBV19,-,CASSTPDRVDTEAFF
TRBV5-1,-,CASSPRTADYIGNTEAFF
TRBV6-5,-,CASSYGEAAQYGYTF
TRBV7-9,-,CASSLGRGVYEQYF
TRBV6-1,once,CASSEKGGSSYEQYF
TRBV6-1,-,CASSLREDGTDTQYF
TRBV5-1,-,CASSYDSTGLEQYF
TRBV11-2,-,CASSSGGASNYEQYF
TRBV7-3,-,CASSLTPGGQETQYF
TRBV13,-,CASSGGHAGGRFYNEQFF
TRBV2,-,CASSYRGPSSPLHF
TRBV11-2,-,CASSLIVGAETQYF
TRBV5-5,-,CASSLDSSNQPQHF
TRBV4-3,-,CASSQTSGGIVEQYF
TRBV5-6,-,CASSPGLAGVDEQFF
TRBV7-6,-,CASSFSGGGYNEQFF
TRBV28,-,CATKFPGDTQYF
TRBV28,-,CASSGTGGIDYGYTF
TRBV7-9,-,CASNFKAGEGRETQYF
TRBV7-9,-,CASSLADGGPIF
TRBV11-2,-,CASSTTGVETEAFF
TRBV5-6,medium-sized,CASSLVQGDNSPLHF
TRBV2,-,CASRGLASDTQYF
TRBV27,-,CASTLGGSSTEAFF
TRBV7-8,once,CASSFGTTYNEQFF
TRBV27,once,CASSLGTSYEQYF
TRBV30,few,CAWDREDEAFF
TRBV27,-,CASTLGRGGGEQFF
TRBV19,once,CASIRSGQDEAFF
TRBV4-1,-,CASSQGLGTGYEQYF
TRBV9,-,CASSATTENGYEQYF
TRBV4-3,-,CASSQDRILVSEAFF
TRBV15,-,CATHTGSSYNEQFF
TRBV6-5,few,CASSYSQGAGYGYTF
TRBV7-9,few,CASSLGDRVRNTF
TRBV7-3,-,CASSSSSNEQFF
TRBV2,-,CASREQGTEAFF
TRBV6-4,-,CASSEGAGGTDTQYF
TRBV5-6,once,CASSWEDSNQPQHF
TRBV2,-,CASSEHTGLAGEEQYF
TRBV5-4,-,CASSLGGRPRFF
TRBV5-1,-,CATGYGGGEQFF
TRBV27,once,CASSPILAGGPGELFF
TRBV5-1,-,CASSLAGANGYTF
TRBV15,-,CATSADRDRGSYEQYF
TRBV27,-,CASSFTRLAPDTQYF
TRBV6-5,-,CASSYGGHALNTEAFF
TRBV6-5,-,CASSLSGSGANVLTF